This T cell receptor (beta chain) was retrieved from a study of T cells in Graves' hyperthyroidism and ophthalmopathy. Study background: Once the initial diagnosis was made, peripheral blood was obtained before any treatment.

V was trimmed by 5 bases and J by 5 bases, leaving 17 bases between them. This CDR3 is built from 15 residues. There are many counts of this clonotype. It was RNA transcripts that yielded the amplified TCR beta CDR3 regions. With the HTBI primer set, the TCR CDR3 went through a first round of RT-PCR. MiXCR was run by TCRdb on the multiplex PCR reads, yielding one entry per CDR3 protein. This table holds roughly 700,000 distinct CDR3 sequences, 17% found once. Sample: blood. The origin of this receptor is a man in his fifties with Graves' hyperthyroidism. The genes are TRBV12-3 or TRBV12-4 and TRBJ2-3, with D unresolved. CDR3 in DNA: TGTGCCAGCAGTCGAATAGGCGAAAACCGAGATACGCAGTATTTT. It yields the protein CASSRIGENRDTQYF.